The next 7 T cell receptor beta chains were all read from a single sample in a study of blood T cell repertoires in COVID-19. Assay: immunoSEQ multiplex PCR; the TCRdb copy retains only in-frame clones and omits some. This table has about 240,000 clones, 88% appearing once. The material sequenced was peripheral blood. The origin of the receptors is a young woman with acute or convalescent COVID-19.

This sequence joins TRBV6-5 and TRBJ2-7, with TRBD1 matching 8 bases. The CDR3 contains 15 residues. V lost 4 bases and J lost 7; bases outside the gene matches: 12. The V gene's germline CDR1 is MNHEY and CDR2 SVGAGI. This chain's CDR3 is CASSWPGQELWEQYF. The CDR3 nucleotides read TGTGCCAGCAGTTGGCCGGGACAGGAACTCTGGGAGCAGTACTTC.

CDR3: CASSSGLAGGYNEQFF. The CDR3 DNA reads TGTGCCAGCAGTTCTGGACTAGCGGGAGGATACAATGAGCAGTTCTTC. V and J are TRBV27 and TRBJ2-1, with 14 positions matching TRBD2. The CDR3 length is 16 residues. V shed 4 bases, J shed 4 bases, and the junction held 3 bases outside the gene matches. Germline V CDR1 and CDR2: MNHEY, SMNVEV (reference sequence).

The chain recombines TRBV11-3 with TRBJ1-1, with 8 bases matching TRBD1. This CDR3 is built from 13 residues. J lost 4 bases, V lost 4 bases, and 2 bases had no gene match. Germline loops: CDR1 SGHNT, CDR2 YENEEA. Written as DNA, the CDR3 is TGTGCCAGCAGCTGGGACAGGCGCACTGAAGCTTTCTTT. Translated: CASSWDRRTEAFF.

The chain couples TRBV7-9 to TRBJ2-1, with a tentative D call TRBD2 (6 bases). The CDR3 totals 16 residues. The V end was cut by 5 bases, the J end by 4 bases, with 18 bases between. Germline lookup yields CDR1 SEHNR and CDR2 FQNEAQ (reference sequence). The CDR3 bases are TGTGCCAGCAGCGGAAGAAGGGCAGGGAGGTACAATGAGCAGTTCTTC. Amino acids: CASSGRRAGRYNEQFF.

The CDR3 reads CASQARITQSYNEQFF. In DNA form, the CDR3 reads TGTGCCTCACAGGCCCGTATCACTCAATCCTACAATGAGCAGTTCTTC. The rearrangement links TRBV19 to TRBJ2-1; weak D call: TRBD1 (5 bases). Germline CDR1 LNHDA, CDR2 SQIVND (reference sequence). CDR3 length equals 16 residues. Trimming removed 11 bases at V and 1 base at J, with 21 bases between.

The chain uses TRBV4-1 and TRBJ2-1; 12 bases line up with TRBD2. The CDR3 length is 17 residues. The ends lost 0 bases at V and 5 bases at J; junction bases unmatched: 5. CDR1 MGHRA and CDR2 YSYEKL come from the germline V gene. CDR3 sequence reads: CASSQETRLAGDNEQFF. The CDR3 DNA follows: TGCGCCAGCAGCCAAGAAACCCGACTAGCGGGAGACAATGAGCAGTTCTTC.

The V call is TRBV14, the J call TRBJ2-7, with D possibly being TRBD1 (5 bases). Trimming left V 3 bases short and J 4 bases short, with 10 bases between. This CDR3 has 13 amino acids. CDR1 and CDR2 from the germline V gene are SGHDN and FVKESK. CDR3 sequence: CASSQGRTYEQYF. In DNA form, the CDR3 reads TGTGCCAGCAGCCAGGGGCGCACTTACGAGCAGTACTTC.